This record covers a single T cell receptor beta chain. These data come from a study of blood T cell repertoires in COVID-19. Study-level background: Samples of COVID-19 (acute and convalescent) were obtained from the United States, Italy and Spain.

The length of the CDR3 is 16 residues. Trimming pared 4 bases from V and 0 bases from J, leaving 11 bases between. The table came from immunoSEQ multiplex PCR; TCRdb's copy has only in-frame clones and leaves some out. The table records over 250,000 clones, more than 80% of them present only once. This TCR was sampled from a woman aged 18-29 years who had recovered from COVID-19. Sequencing was performed on PBMCs or T cells enriched from blood (not recorded which). This chain links TRBV5-3 with TRBJ1-6; D gene unclear. Being an ORF, TRBV5-3 has a function that is uncertain. CDR3 sequence: CARSRGGSSYNSPLHF. CDR3 DNA: TGTGCCAGAAGCCGAGGTGGAAGCTCCTATAATTCACCCCTCCACTTT.